This entry lists 17 T cell receptor beta chains sequenced from one sample in a study of blood T cell repertoires in COVID-19. The method was immunoSEQ multiplex PCR; TCRdb's version includes in-frame clones alone and lacks a portion of them. The top ten hold around 5.4% of the sample, which has about 61,000 clones, approximately 80% seen once. Sequencing input: peripheral blood. Receptors originate from a woman in her 70s with acute or convalescent COVID-19.

This chain uses TRBV11-2 with TRBJ2-4, with D unclear. V gave up 3 bases and J gave up 12 bases, with 9 bases separating them. The CDR3 runs 11 residues. Germline-derived CDR1 and CDR2 are SGHAT and FQNNGV. CDR3 sequence: CASSFGQAQYF. As DNA, the CDR3 is TGTGCCAGCAGCTTTGGGCAGGCTCAGTACTTC. Combining the CDR3 with reference TRBV11-2 and TRBJ2-4 gives the whole variable domain EAGVAQSPRYKIIEKRQSVAFWCNPISGHATLYWYQQILGQGPKLLIQFQNNGVVDDSQLPKDRFSAERLKGVDSTLKIQPAKLEDSAVYLCASSFGQAQYFGAGTRLSVL.

V and J are TRBV7-6 and TRBJ2-1, with D perhaps matching TRBD2 (6 bases). Germline V lookup: CDR1 SGHVS, CDR2 FNYEAQ. The CDR3 sequence is 16 residues long. V was pared by 4 bases and J by 6 bases, with 19 bases between. The CDR3 spells CASSSLGGSGFNEQFF. The CDR3 coding sequence is TGTGCCAGCAGCTCCCTCGGAGGGTCGGGATTCAATGAGCAGTTCTTC.

CDR3 nucleotide sequence: TGTGCCAGCAGCCAAGGTGCGCTGCGGTCATACAATGAGCAGTTCTTC. Protein: CASSQGALRSYNEQFF. This chain links TRBV3-1 (or the pseudogene TRBV3-2) with TRBJ2-1; D is unclear. V dropped 1 base and J dropped 4 bases, with 14 bases sitting between them. Germline CDR1 LGHDT, CDR2 YNNKEL (reference sequence). There are 16 residues in the CDR3.

V and J are TRBV29-1 and TRBJ2-6; D gene ambiguous. The CDR3 has 14 residues. CDR1 is SQVTM, CDR2 ANQGSEA, per germline. Trimming removed 5 bases from V and 3 bases from J, with 11 bases in between. This CDR3 is CSVIGLGGANVLTF. CDR3 sequence (DNA): TGCAGCGTTATCGGGTTAGGTGGGGCCAACGTCCTGACTTTC.

This sequence joins TRBV2 and TRBJ1-3; possible D gene TRBD1, 5 bases. Germline V gene data show CDR1 as SNHLY and CDR2 as FYNNEI. This CDR3 is 11 amino acids long. Trimming left V 6 bases short and J 8 bases short, with 8 bases between. Written as DNA, the CDR3 is TGTGCCAGCAGGACAGCGTACACCATATATTTT. Protein: CASRTAYTIYF.

V and J are TRBV13 and TRBJ1-1; perhaps TRBD1 as D (6 bases). There are 13 residues in the CDR3. Germline CDR1 PRHDT, CDR2 FYEKMQ (reference sequence). Trimming took 8 bases from V and 4 from J, leaving 14 bases between them. CDR3 bases: TGTGCCAGCTTCTGGCAGGGGAGCACTGAAGCTTTCTTT. It yields the protein CASFWQGSTEAFF. The entire variable domain, with the rest obtained from reference TRBV13 and TRBJ1-1, is as follows: AAGVIQSPRHLIKEKRETATLKCYPIPRHDTVYWYQQGPGQDPQFLISFYEKMQSDKGSIPDRFSAQQFSDYHSELNMSSLELGDSALYFCASFWQGSTEAFFGQGTRLTVV.

This clone was counted only a few times. The CDR3 is CASSLGRGGASNQPQHF. CDR3 in DNA: TGTGCCAGCAGCTTAGGCCGAGGGGGAGCGAGCAATCAGCCCCAGCATTTT. V is TRBV7-8 and J is TRBJ1-5; D may be TRBD1 (6 bases). The CDR3 contains 17 residues. Between the trimmed V and J ends, which lost 1 base and 1 base, there was a span of 14 bases. The V gene's germline CDR1 is SGHVS and CDR2 FQNEAQ.

The chain uses TRBV11-3 and TRBJ2-3; 10 nucleotides agree with TRBD2. The V segment lost 5 bases and the J segment 5 bases; nucleotides outside the gene matches: 10. The germline V gene encodes CDR1 SGHNT and CDR2 YENEEA. This CDR3 comprises 16 residues. CDR3: CASSPLQAGGRDTQYF. The DNA of the CDR3 is TGTGCCAGCAGCCCCCTCCAAGCGGGGGGGCGAGATACGCAGTATTTT. Full variable domain (outside the CDR3, taken from reference TRBV11-3 and TRBJ2-3): EAGVVQSPRYKIIEKKQPVAFWCNPISGHNTLYWYLQNLGQGPELLIRYENEEAVDDSQLPKDRFSAERLKGVDSTLKIQPAELGDSAVYLCASSPLQAGGRDTQYFGPGTRLTVL.

V is TRBV19 and J is TRBJ2-7; 8 positions match TRBD1. CDR3 length: 13 residues. Germline-derived CDR1 and CDR2 are LNHDA and SQIVND (reference sequence). Trimming cost V 5 bases and J 7 bases; bases outside gene matches: 7. CDR3 nucleotide sequence: TGTGCCAGTAGTGGGCAGGGGGCAAGGGAGCAGTACTTC. This encodes CASSGQGAREQYF. The variable domain in full, completed from reference TRBV19 and TRBJ2-7, reads DGGITQSPKYLFRKEGQNVTLSCEQNLNHDAMYWYRQDPGQGLRLIYYSQIVNDFQKGDIAEGYSVSREKKESFPLTVTSAQKNPTAFYLCASSGQGAREQYFGPGTRLTVT.

The chain carries TRBV11-3 and TRBJ2-5; 11 bases map to TRBD2. The germline CDR1 and CDR2 sequences are SGHNT and YENEEA. This CDR3 spans 15 amino acids. After removal of 5 bases from V and 4 bases from J, the junction contained 6 bases not matched to a gene. The CDR3 is CASSLLAGGGETQYF. The DNA of the CDR3 is TGTGCCAGCAGCCTCCTAGCGGGGGGAGGAGAGACCCAGTACTTC.

The CDR3 loop is CASSPGLAGVSYEQYF. CDR3 DNA: TGTGCCAGCAGCCCCGGACTAGCGGGGGTCTCCTACGAGCAGTACTTC. This rearrangement joins TRBV7-9 to TRBJ2-7; 13 bases agree with TRBD2. Germline CDR1 and CDR2: SEHNR and FQNEAQ (reference sequence). The V segment lost 5 bases and the J segment 0 bases; nucleotides outside the gene matches: 4. The CDR3 runs 16 residues.

This clone has a single count. The V and J genes are TRBV24-1 and TRBJ2-2; 15 nucleotides agree with TRBD2. CDR3 length: 20 residues. V lost 3 bases and J lost 0; bases outside the gene matches: 7. Germline V gene sequence: CDR1 KGHDR, CDR2 SFDVKD. The CDR3 here is CATSDAPGLAGGSNTGELFF. CDR3 DNA: TGTGCCACCAGTGATGCCCCGGGACTAGCGGGGGGATCGAACACCGGGGAGCTGTTTTTT.

V is TRBV3-1 (or the pseudogene TRBV3-2) and J is TRBJ2-7; D might be TRBD2 (7 bases). V dropped 3 bases and J dropped 3 bases, with 12 bases sitting between them. The CDR3 runs 14 residues. Germline CDR1 reads LGHDT; CDR2 reads YNNKEL (reference sequence). CDR3 nucleotides: TGTGCCAGCAGCCACGGACAGCGGGGCTACGAGCAGTACTTC. Translating it yields CASSHGQRGYEQYF.

This clone was seen more than once but under ten times. The rearrangement uses TRBV7-3 and TRBJ2-1; TRBD2 matches at 8 bases. The CDR3 contains 15 residues. Per the germline V gene, CDR1 is SGHTA and CDR2 is FQGTGA. V shed 5 bases and J 4 bases; nucleotides not matched to a gene: 7. For the CDR3, the DNA is TGTGCCAGCAGCCAAACAGCGGGGGCTTACAATGAGCAGTTCTTC. It specifies CASSQTAGAYNEQFF.

V usage is TRBV6-6 and J usage is TRBJ1-4; D uncertain. Germline CDR1 reads MNHNY; CDR2 reads SVGAGI (reference sequence). The germline V and J ends were trimmed by 6 bases and 4 bases, with 15 bases remaining between them. This CDR3 region has 15 residues. CDR3 DNA: TGTGCCAGCAGGGGAGTCGGAGGTGGTAATGAAAAACTGTTTTTT. It translates to CASRGVGGGNEKLFF.

The table lists this clone with a few counts. The chain employs TRBV4-1 and TRBJ2-1, with D possibly being TRBD2 (6 bases). V was shortened by 0 bases and J by 5 bases, with 20 bases between the two germline ends. Per germline, CDR1 MGHRA and CDR2 YSYEKL. The length of the CDR3 is 18 residues. The CDR3 DNA reads TGCGCCAGCAGCCAAGATAGAGTGGGGACTCCAAAAGACAATGAGCAGTTCTTC. Translated, it gives CASSQDRVGTPKDNEQFF.

This chain connects TRBV5-1 to TRBJ2-1; the match to TRBD2 covers 16 bases. The V and J ends lost 3 bases and 4 bases, in that order; junction bases with no gene match: 1. The CDR3 is made up of 16 amino acids. Germline-derived CDR1 and CDR2 are SGHRS and YFSETQ. CDR3 sequence (DNA): TGCGCCAGCAGCTGGGGACTAGCGGGGGGGTACAATGAGCAGTTCTTC. Its protein product is CASSWGLAGGYNEQFF.